One and the same sample provided the 10 T cell receptor beta chains below, sequenced in a study of blood T cell repertoires in COVID-19. The repertoire was sequenced with immunoSEQ multiplex PCR; TCRdb's copy has only in-frame clones and lacks some. The sample records tens of thousands of clones, about four fifths being singletons. What was sequenced was peripheral blood. All receptors come from a woman aged 55-75 years with acute or convalescent COVID-19.

The chain carries TRBV3-1 (or the pseudogene TRBV3-2) and TRBJ2-4; TRBD2 is a possible D gene (5 bases). V lost 1 base and J lost 8, with 12 bases in between. The CDR3 is 14 residues long. Germline V gene lookup returns CDR1 LGHDT and CDR2 YNNKEL (reference sequence). CDR3 in DNA: TGTGCCAGCAGCCAAGCCCGAGTCGGGGACATTCAGTACTTC. Its translation is CASSQARVGDIQYF.

This chain connects TRBV6-1 to TRBJ1-5; 7 bases are a match to TRBD1. The V gene's germline CDR1 is MNHNS and CDR2 SASEGT. Trimming took 4 bases from V and 0 from J; bases not matched to a gene: 6. The CDR3 is 16 residues long. CDR3: CASSVETGYSNQPQHF. The CDR3 nucleotides are TGTGCCAGCAGTGTAGAGACAGGGTATAGCAATCAGCCCCAGCATTTT.

The chain couples TRBV6-1 to TRBJ1-5; D ambiguous. The germline CDR1 and CDR2 sequences are MNHNS and SASEGT. This CDR3 is 14 amino acids long. V was trimmed by 11 bases and J by 3 bases, leaving 17 bases between them. CDR3 nucleotides: TGTGCCTGCTGGGAGGTCCTTTCCAATCAGCCCCAGCATTTT. This gives the protein CACWEVLSNQPQHF.

This chain uses TRBV28 with TRBJ2-1; D gene uncertain. The V end lost 1 base, the J end lost 15 bases, and 19 bases lay between the germline ends. Germline V lookup: CDR1 MDHEN, CDR2 SYDVKM. The CDR3 has 14 residues. The CDR3 region has the DNA TGTGCCAGCAGTTTATACCCCCACTTGGCAGCAGGGTTCTTC. It specifies CASSLYPHLAAGFF.

J is TRBJ1-6 and V is TRBV12-3 or TRBV12-4; D gene unclear. The CDR3 extends over 13 amino acids. V dropped 6 bases and J dropped 10 bases, with 13 bases sitting between them. The CDR3 spells CASSKRHNSPLHF. In nucleotides, the CDR3 is TGTGCCAGCAGCAAACGACACAACTCACCCCTCCACTTT.

This chain links TRBV5-1 with TRBJ1-4; unclear D gene. The CDR3 runs to 16 residues. V lost 1 base, J lost 0 bases, and 10 bases lay in between. Per the germline V gene, CDR1 is SGHRS and CDR2 is YFSETQ. The CDR3, as DNA: TGCGCCAGCAGCTTGCTGAAGGGAGCAACTAATGAAAAACTGTTTTTT. Translating gives CASSLLKGATNEKLFF.

The chain has TRBV9 and TRBJ1-2; D is possibly TRBD1 (5 bases). The CDR3 runs to 14 residues. Deletions cut 3 bases from V and 8 bases from J, with 17 bases between. Germline CDR1 SGDLS, CDR2 YYNGEE. The CDR3 reads CASSAGGNGKGYTF. The CDR3 nucleotides read TGTGCCAGCAGCGCGGGGGGGAATGGGAAAGGCTACACCTTC.

The chain couples TRBV6-1 to TRBJ1-5; D gene uncertain. The CDR3 length is 14 residues. V lost 1 base, J lost 2 bases, and 6 bases lay in between. Germline values: CDR1 MNHNS, CDR2 SASEGT. The CDR3 DNA follows: TGTGCCAGCAGTGAAGTTCTTGGCAATCAGCCCCAGCATTTT. Amino acids: CASSEVLGNQPQHF.

V is TRBV24-1 and J is TRBJ1-2; D gene uncertain. Germline-derived CDR1 and CDR2 are KGHDR and SFDVKD. Trimming took 3 bases from V and 7 from J, leaving 11 bases between them. The CDR3 spans 13 residues. The CDR3 here is CATSDSLMVGYTF. DNA of the CDR3: TGTGCCACCAGTGATAGCCTTATGGTTGGCTACACCTTC.

The rearrangement joins TRBV28 to TRBJ1-6, with D possibly TRBD1 on 5 matching bases. V lost 5 bases to trimming and J lost 9 bases, with 17 bases between them. The CDR3 spans 15 residues. Germline lookup yields CDR1 MDHEN and CDR2 SYDVKM. In DNA, the CDR3 is TGTGCCAGCAGTCTGGGTGGCAGGGCAAGTTCACCCCTCCACTTT. Amino acid sequence: CASSLGGRASSPLHF. The full variable domain, completed using reference TRBV28 and TRBJ1-6, is DVKVTQSSRYLVKRTGEKVFLECVQDMDHENMFWYRQDPGLGLRLIYFSYDVKMKEKGDIPEGYSVSREKKERFSLILESASTNQTSMYLCASSLGGRASSPLHFGNGTRLTVT.